This TCR beta chain emerged from a study of blood T cell repertoires in COVID-19. Study at large: The study drew acute and convalescent COVID-19 samples from the United States, Italy and Spain.

Germline CDR1 and CDR2: SGHNT and YYREEE (reference sequence). CDR3 size: 13 residues. TCRdb's copy holds only in-frame clones and misses some; the assay was immunoSEQ multiplex PCR. The top ten clones hold 8.9% of a sample with around 130,000 clones, roughly 84% of them seen once. As concerns this clone: Germline and junction disagree at one end, which may indicate a read error.

V gene TRBV5-4 combines with J gene TRBJ2-1; 11 nucleotides agree with TRBD2. This receptor was obtained from a man younger than 40 with COVID-19, enrolled during active disease. Source material: peripheral blood. The CDR3 sequence: CASRYPSGRRVIF. For the CDR3, the DNA is TGTGCCAGCAGATATCCTAGCGGGAGGAGGGTGATCTTC.